Below are 6 T cell receptor beta chains sequenced from a single sample in a study of early T cells in non-severe SARS-CoV-2 infection. One entry per CDR3 protein results from TCRdb running MiXCR on the 5' RACE reads. The table includes about 28,000 distinct CDR3 sequences, around 4.5% detected once. The sample here was whole blood, taken at baseline. The origin of the receptors is an adult who was a healthcare worker with PCR-confirmed SARS-CoV-2 infection or an uninfected control (not recorded which).

This clonotype has ten or more counts. The chain recombines TRBV5-1 with TRBJ2-7; 7 nucleotides agree with TRBD1. The germline gives CDR1 SGHRS, CDR2 YFSETQ. V shed 4 bases and J 3 bases; nucleotides not matched to a gene: 7. The CDR3 is 14 amino acids. The CDR3 protein is CASSGRTGDYEQYF. CDR3 coding DNA: TGCGCCAGCAGCGGGCGAACAGGGGACTACGAGCAGTACTTC.

At least ten counts were recorded for this clonotype. The chain combines TRBV7-3 with TRBJ2-7; TRBD1 might be the D (6 bases). CDR3 length: 11 residues. Germline V gene data show CDR1 as SGHTA and CDR2 as FQGTGA. V was cut by 4 bases and J by 13 bases, with 14 bases left in between. CDR3 sequence reads: CASSSTGPVYF. In DNA form, the CDR3 reads TGTGCCAGCAGCTCAACAGGGCCCGTTTACTTC.

This clonotype was picked up a small number of times. The chain carries TRBV7-3 and TRBJ2-1; D possibly corresponds to TRBD2 (6 bases). This CDR3 comprises 14 residues. Looked up from germline, CDR1 is SGHTA and CDR2 is FQGTGA. Trimming took off 1 base at V and 4 bases at J, with 8 bases between the two ends. The CDR3 loop is CASSLISGYNEQFF. The CDR3 bases are TGTGCCAGCAGCTTAATTAGCGGTTACAATGAGCAGTTCTTC. Complete variable domain (other parts from reference TRBV7-3 and TRBJ2-1): GAGVSQTPSNKVTEKGKYVELRCDPISGHTALYWYRQSLGQGPEFLIYFQGTGAADDSGLPNDRFFAVRPEGSVSTLKIQRTERGDSAVYLCASSLISGYNEQFFGPGTRLTVL.

The genes are TRBV29-1 and TRBJ1-2; no clear D. Trimming left V 8 bases short and J 4 bases short, with 11 bases between. CDR1 and CDR2 from the germline V gene are SQVTM and ANQGSEA. The CDR3 spans 11 residues. DNA for the CDR3: TGCAGCAGCATGTCCGGCTATGGCTACACCTTC. Encoded protein: CSSMSGYGYTF.

This clonotype was seen repeatedly, ten times or more. V is TRBV6-2 or TRBV6-3 and J is TRBJ2-3; D might be TRBD2 (6 bases). Germline V lookup: CDR1 MNHEY, CDR2 SVGEGT. Trimming pared 6 bases from V and 1 base from J, leaving 26 bases between. This CDR3 comprises 19 residues. This CDR3 reads CASSRGIVLGRGRTDTQYF. The CDR3 DNA follows: TGTGCCAGCAGCCGGGGGATAGTTTTGGGCCGGGGCCGCACAGATACGCAGTATTTT.

This clonotype was observed many times. The V call is TRBV20-1, the J call TRBJ2-7, with D perhaps assigned TRBD1 or TRBD2 (5 bases each). Trimming shortened V by 2 bases and J by 4 bases, and 9 bases separated the two germline ends. Germline CDR1 and CDR2: DFQATT and SNEGSKA (reference sequence). CDR3 length equals 12 residues. CDR3 loop: CSARRDGYEQYF. The CDR3 region has the DNA TGCAGTGCTAGACGGGACGGGTACGAGCAGTACTTC.